This TCR beta chain is from a study of neoadjuvant anti-PD-1 for oral cavity cancer. Findings and limits, study-wide: Expansion of preexisting intratumoral clones was suggested to aid response.

Method: immunoSEQ multiplex PCR; TCRdb's copy keeps in-frame clones and lacks some. The repertoire holds about 23,000 clones, with 35% to 55% as singletons. Remarks on this clone: The antigen remains unidentified.

Time point given: after neoadjuvant nivolumab, at surgical resection. Germline V CDR1 and CDR2: MNHEY, SVGAGI. This CDR3 spans 14 amino acids. Trimming pared 3 bases from V and 2 bases from J, leaving 11 bases between. The chain uses TRBV6-5 and TRBJ2-7; D might be TRBD1 (6 bases). This specimen consisted of tumor tissue, obtained after nivolumab (anti-PD-1) treatment. The source of this sequence is a person between 40 and 85 years old with oral cavity squamous cell carcinoma. The CDR3 DNA follows: TGTGCCAGCAGTTATAGACAGGCTCCCTACGAGCAGTACTTC. It specifies CASSYRQAPYEQYF.